This T cell receptor beta chain was documented in a study of blood T cell repertoires in COVID-19. Overall study: Acute and convalescent COVID-19 samples came from the United States, Italy and Spain.

V was clipped by 9 bases and J by 9 bases; unmatched bases: 17. Germline assignment: CDR1 KGHDR and CDR2 SFDVKD. The CDR3 is made up of 15 amino acids. Some clones are missing from TCRdb's copy, which holds only in-frame ones; the method was immunoSEQ multiplex PCR. The sample consists of roughly 140,000 clones, more than 80% of them appearing once. V is TRBV24-1 and J is TRBJ2-5; 8 bases are shared with TRBD2. Material for sequencing was peripheral blood. The receptor comes from a woman aged 80 or older in a cohort sampled during active or convalescent COVID-19. This chain's CDR3 is CATAPNSAGAAPQYF. Written as DNA, the CDR3 is TGTGCCACCGCCCCCAACTCAGCGGGGGCGGCCCCCCAGTACTTC.